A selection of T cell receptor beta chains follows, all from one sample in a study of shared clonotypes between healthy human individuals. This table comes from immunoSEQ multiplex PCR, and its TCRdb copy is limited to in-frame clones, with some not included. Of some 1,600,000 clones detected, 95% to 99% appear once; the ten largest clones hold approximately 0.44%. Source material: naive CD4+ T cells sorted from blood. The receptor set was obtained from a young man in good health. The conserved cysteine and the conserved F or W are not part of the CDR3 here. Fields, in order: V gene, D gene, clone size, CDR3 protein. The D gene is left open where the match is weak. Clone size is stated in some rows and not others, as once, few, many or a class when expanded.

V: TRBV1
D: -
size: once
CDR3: TSSRRDRGFTGELF

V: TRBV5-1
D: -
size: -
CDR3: ASSLTPTGFYESQH

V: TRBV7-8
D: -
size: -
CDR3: ASSLDYSYEQY

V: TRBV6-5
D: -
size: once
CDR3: ASSYKRNTEAF

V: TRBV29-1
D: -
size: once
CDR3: SVVPPQEQY

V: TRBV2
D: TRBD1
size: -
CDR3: ASSGPGQGAVETQY

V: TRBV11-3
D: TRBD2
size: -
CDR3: ASSPGLVGNTGELF

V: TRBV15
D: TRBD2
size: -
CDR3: ATSRDKLARQF

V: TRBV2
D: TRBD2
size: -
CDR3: ASSEETSGRLN

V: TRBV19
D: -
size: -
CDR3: ASSIAGGPTDEQF

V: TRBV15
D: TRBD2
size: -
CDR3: ATSRGGTSGTDTQY

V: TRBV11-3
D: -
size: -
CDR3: ASSYVNGDEQY

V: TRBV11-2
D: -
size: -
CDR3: ASSPPRSENYEQY

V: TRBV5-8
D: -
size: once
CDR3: ASSLRGTRETQY

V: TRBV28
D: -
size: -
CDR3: ASCQVGTEAF

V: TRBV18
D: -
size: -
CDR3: ASSPRASTGNTNQPQH

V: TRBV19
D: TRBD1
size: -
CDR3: ASRTGQIYSNQPQH

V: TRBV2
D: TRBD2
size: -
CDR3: ASSDWRLAGGPELNEQF

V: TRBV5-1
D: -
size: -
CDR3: ASSFPRDGVGSSYNEQF

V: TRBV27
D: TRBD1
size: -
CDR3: ASSLSKSWTGVRTEQY

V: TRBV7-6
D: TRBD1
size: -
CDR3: ASSRRPGGGNQPQH

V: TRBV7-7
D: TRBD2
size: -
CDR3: ASSSTSGLGDNEQF

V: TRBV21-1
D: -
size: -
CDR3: ASHNFTGGSRDRGGSNQPQH

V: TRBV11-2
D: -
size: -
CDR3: ASSSKKGLHHTGELF